The T cell receptor (beta chain) described here comes from a study of early T cells in non-severe SARS-CoV-2 infection. Unique molecular identifiers (one per individual cDNA molecule) were attached. One entry per CDR3 protein, called by TCRdb with MiXCR from the 5' RACE reads. The table includes 15,000 to 20,000 distinct CDR3 sequences, approximately 5.6% detected once. This clonotype was detected ten times or more. In germline, CDR1 is MNHEY, CDR2 SMNVEV (reference sequence). The CDR3 is made up of 14 amino acids. The V gene lost 3 bases and the J gene lost 1 base, with 6 bases spanning the gap. Sequencing used whole blood. The chain recombines TRBV27 with TRBJ2-2, with unresolved D. The clonotype originates from an adult who was a healthcare worker with PCR-confirmed SARS-CoV-2 infection or an uninfected control (not recorded which). CDR3 coding DNA: TGTGCCAGCAGTTTCAATCAGAACACCGGGGAGCTGTTTTTT. This encodes CASSFNQNTGELFF.